The 3 T cell receptor beta chains presented below share a single source sample, sequenced in a study of blood T cell repertoires in COVID-19 (TCRdb year 2020). Receptors were amplified or captured by the immunoSEQ multiplex PCR assay. TCRdb holds this immuneACCESS table with in-frame rearrangements only. Some clones are missing; in checked studies, unresolved V genes explain under half, and the rest has no known cause. The sample includes under 500,000 clones, with 75% to 90% observed a single time. The ten largest clonotypes hold 1.1% of the sample. Sequencing was carried out using PBMCs or T cells enriched from blood (not recorded which). The receptors come from a man aged 25-45 years who had recovered from COVID-19.

CDR3: CASSQGREFNQPQHF. The CDR3, as DNA: TGCGCCAGCAGCCAAGGACGGGAATTCAATCAGCCCCAGCATTTT. The J gene is TRBJ1-5, the V gene TRBV4-1, with D uncertain. The CDR3 contains 15 residues. Trimming removed 1 base from V and 3 bases from J, with 10 bases in between. Germline V lookup: CDR1 MGHRA, CDR2 YSYEKL.

The rearrangement links TRBV18 to TRBJ2-1; TRBD2 matches at 12 bases. Germline CDR1 reads KGHSH; CDR2 reads LQKENI. The CDR3 spans 16 residues. Trimming at V came to 4 bases and at J to 7 bases, leaving 8 bases not matched to a gene. The CDR3 reads CASSLGTSGLGNEQFF. The DNA for the CDR3 is TGTGCCAGCTCACTAGGGACTAGCGGGTTAGGAAATGAGCAGTTCTTC.

CDR3 amino acids: CAISDLGADGEQFF. CDR3 in DNA: TGTGCCATCAGTGATTTGGGGGCTGATGGTGAGCAGTTCTTC. This chain connects TRBV10-3 to TRBJ2-1; the D gene is possibly TRBD1 (6 bases). V lost 3 bases to trimming and J lost 9 bases, with 15 bases between them. In germline, CDR1 is ENHRY, CDR2 SYGVKD. This CDR3 spans 14 amino acids.